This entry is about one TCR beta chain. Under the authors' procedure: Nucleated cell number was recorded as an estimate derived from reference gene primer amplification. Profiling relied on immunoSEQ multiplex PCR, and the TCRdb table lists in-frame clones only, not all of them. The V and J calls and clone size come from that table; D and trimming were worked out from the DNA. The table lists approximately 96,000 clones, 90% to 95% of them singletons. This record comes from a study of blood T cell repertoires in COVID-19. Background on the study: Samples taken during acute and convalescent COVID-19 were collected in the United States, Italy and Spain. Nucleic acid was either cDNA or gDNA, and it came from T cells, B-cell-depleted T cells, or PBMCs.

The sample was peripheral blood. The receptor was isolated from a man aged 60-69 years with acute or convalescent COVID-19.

The chain's CDR3 is CASSRRTGGKTGANVLTF. CDR3 nucleotides: TGTGCCAGCAGCCGGAGGACAGGGGGGAAAACTGGGGCCAACGTCCTGACTTTC. V usage is TRBV5-6 and J usage is TRBJ2-6; TRBD1 aligns across 10 bases. CDR3 length: 18 residues. J lost 2 bases, V lost 4 bases, and 9 bases had no gene match. The germline gives CDR1 SGHDT, CDR2 YYEEEE. The whole variable domain, remainder taken from reference TRBV5-6 and TRBJ2-6, is DAGVTQSPTHLIKTRGQQVTLRCSPKSGHDTVSWYQQALGQGPQFIFQYYEEEERQRGNFPDRFSGHQFPNYSSELNVNALLLGDSALYLCASSRRTGGKTGANVLTFGAGSRLTVL.